This T cell receptor beta chain derives from a study of shared clonotypes between healthy human individuals. It was roughly 330 ng DNA, roughly 32,000 T cell genomes, that went into each replicate PCR of unsorted PBMC. Assay used: immunoSEQ multiplex PCR; TCRdb lists only in-frame clones, some missing. The profile shows around 510,000 clones, just over 75% of them singletons. This CDR3 spans 14 amino acids. CDR1 and CDR2 (germline): SGHAT, FQNNGV. The V segment lost 4 bases and the J segment 3 bases; nucleotides outside the gene matches: 2. This sequence joins TRBV11-2 and TRBJ2-7; 11 bases line up with TRBD2. The sequence was collected from a woman between 40 and 55 years old in good health. Some clones in this sample may be carry-over from other donors' samples. The sequencing input was PBMCs. CDR3 amino acids: CASSWGLAVYEQYF. The CDR3 bases are TGTGCCAGCAGCTGGGGACTAGCGGTCTACGAGCAGTACTTC.